This T cell receptor beta chain was obtained from a study of CD8 T cells in Susac syndrome. After extraction with the RNeasy kit, roughly 0.45 to 1 ug of the RNA was reverse transcribed using random hexamers. Multiplex immunoSEQ PCR targeted 54 Vbeta and 13 Jbeta TCR beta segments. TCRdb analysed the immunoSEQ multiplex PCR reads with MiXCR anew, one entry per CDR3 protein. This sample has about 150,000 distinct CDR3 sequences, with approximately 94% found just once. This CDR3 has 14 residues. CDR1 and CDR2 from the germline V gene are SEHNR and FQNEAQ (reference sequence). The V gene lost 5 bases and the J gene lost 8 bases, with 15 bases spanning the gap.

The rearrangement joins TRBV7-9 to TRBJ1-4; D not certain. Sequencing input: CD8+ T cells from PBMCs. The TCR originated in a human donor with multiple sclerosis. The CDR3 here is CASSPVRSEEKLFF. In DNA, the CDR3 is TGTGCCAGCAGCCCCGTACGATCGGAAGAAAAACTGTTTTTT.